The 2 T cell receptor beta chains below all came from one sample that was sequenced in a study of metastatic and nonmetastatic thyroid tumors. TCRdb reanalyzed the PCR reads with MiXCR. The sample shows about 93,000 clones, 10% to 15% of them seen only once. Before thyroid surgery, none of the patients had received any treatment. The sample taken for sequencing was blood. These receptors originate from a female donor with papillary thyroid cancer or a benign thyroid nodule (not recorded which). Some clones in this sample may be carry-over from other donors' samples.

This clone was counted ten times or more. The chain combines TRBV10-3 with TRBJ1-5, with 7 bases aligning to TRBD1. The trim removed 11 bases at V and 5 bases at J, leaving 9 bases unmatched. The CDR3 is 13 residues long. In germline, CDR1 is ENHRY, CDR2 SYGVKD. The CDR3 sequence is CAVQGGKDQPQHF. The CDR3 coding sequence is TGTGCCGTCCAAGGGGGCAAAGATCAGCCCCAGCATTTT.

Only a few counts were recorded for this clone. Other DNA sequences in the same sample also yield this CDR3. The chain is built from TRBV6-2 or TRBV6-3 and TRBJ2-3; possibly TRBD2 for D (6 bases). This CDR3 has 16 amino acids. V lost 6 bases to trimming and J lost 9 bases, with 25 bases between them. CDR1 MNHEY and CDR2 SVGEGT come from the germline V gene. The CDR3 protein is CASSPGPGTGSGTQYF. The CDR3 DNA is TGTGCCAGCAGCCCAGGACCAGGGACCGGGAGCGGGACGCAGTATTTT.